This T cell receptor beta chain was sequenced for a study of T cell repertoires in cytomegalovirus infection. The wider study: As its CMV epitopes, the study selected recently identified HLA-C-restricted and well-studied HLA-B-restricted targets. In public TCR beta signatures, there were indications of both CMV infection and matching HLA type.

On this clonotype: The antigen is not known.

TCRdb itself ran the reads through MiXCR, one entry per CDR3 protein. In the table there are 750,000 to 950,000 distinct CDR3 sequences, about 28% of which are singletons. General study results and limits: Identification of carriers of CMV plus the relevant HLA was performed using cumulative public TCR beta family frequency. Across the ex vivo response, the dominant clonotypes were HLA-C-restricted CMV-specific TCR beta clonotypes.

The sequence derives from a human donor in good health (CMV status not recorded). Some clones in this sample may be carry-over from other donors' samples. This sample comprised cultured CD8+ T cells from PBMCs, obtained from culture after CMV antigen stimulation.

The CDR3: CASSQAGTSGFSYNEQFF. For the CDR3, the DNA is TGTGCCAGCAGCCAAGCCGGGACTAGCGGGTTCTCCTACAATGAGCAGTTCTTC. This chain connects TRBV4-2 to TRBJ2-1; 12 bases fit TRBD2. V dropped 1 base and J dropped 0; count of bases not matched to a gene: 4. The CDR3 runs 18 residues. Germline V gene data show CDR1 as LGHNA and CDR2 as YNFKEQ.